This entry lists 7 T cell receptor beta chains sequenced from one sample in a study of OX40 agonist ivuxolimab in advanced cancers. Repertoires were generated with immunoSEQ multiplex PCR, while TCRdb's copy carries only in-frame clones and drops some. The sample holds around 46,000 clones, approximately 83% seen once. The sample was CD4+ or CD8+ T cells sorted from blood, taken in a trial of the OX40 agonist ivuxolimab. The receptors were sampled from an adult with an advanced solid tumor such as melanoma, head and neck, liver or kidney cancer.

The V and J genes are TRBV6-1 and TRBJ2-7; no firm D call. Germline assignment: CDR1 MNHNS and CDR2 SASEGT. V was trimmed by 4 bases and J by 3 bases, leaving 10 bases between them. CDR3 size: 13 residues. The CDR3, as DNA: TGTGCCAGCAGTGTGGGTAACTACTACGAGCAGTACTTC. It translates to CASSVGNYYEQYF.

In its sample, this clone was seen a few times. The CDR3 nucleotides read TGTGCCAGCCTTAGGGGTCAAGAGACCCAGTACTTC. Its protein product is CASLRGQETQYF. The chain carries TRBV5-6 and TRBJ2-5, with D possibly being TRBD1 (5 bases). Trimming stripped 7 bases from V and 2 bases from J, with 9 bases between. Germline CDR1 SGHDT, CDR2 YYEEEE. The CDR3 has 12 amino acids. The full variable domain, with the rest looked up from reference TRBV5-6 and TRBJ2-5, is DAGVTQSPTHLIKTRGQQVTLRCSPKSGHDTVSWYQQALGQGPQFIFQYYEEEERQRGNFPDRFSGHQFPNYSSELNVNALLLGDSALYLCASLRGQETQYFGPGTRLLVL.

The chain joins TRBV6-5 to TRBJ2-7; 9 nucleotides line up with TRBD1. The germline CDR1 and CDR2 sequences are MNHEY and SVGAGI. The CDR3 length is 16 residues. Trimming at V came to 0 bases and at J to 2 bases, leaving 5 bases not matched to a gene. This chain's CDR3 is CASSYSGGQGTYEQYF. The CDR3 DNA sequence: TGTGCCAGCAGTTACTCTGGAGGACAGGGGACCTACGAGCAGTACTTC.

The chain employs TRBV30 and TRBJ1-2; 7 nucleotides match TRBD1. This CDR3 comprises 15 residues. Germline V gives CDR1 GTSNPN, CDR2 SVGIG (reference sequence). The J segment lost 2 bases and the V segment lost 5 bases, leaving 11 bases of the junction unmatched. The CDR3 DNA reads as TGTGCCTGGGCCGCATTCGGGACAGTAAACTATGGCTACACCTTC. Protein sequence: CAWAAFGTVNYGYTF. The full variable domain, completed using reference TRBV30 and TRBJ1-2, is SQTIHQWPATLVQPVGSPLSLECTVEGTSNPNLYWYRQAAGRGLQLLFYSVGIGQISSEVPQNLSASRPQDRQFILSSKKLLLSDSGFYLCAWAAFGTVNYGYTFGSGTRLTVV.

The V gene is TRBV14, the J gene TRBJ2-3, with 10 bases fitting TRBD1. Per germline, CDR1 SGHDN and CDR2 FVKESK. V dropped 3 bases and J dropped 0; count of bases not matched to a gene: 3. CDR3 length equals 16 residues. In DNA, the CDR3 is TGTGCCAGCAGCCACCGGGACAGGGGAAGCACAGATACGCAGTATTTT. Translating gives CASSHRDRGSTDTQYF. The full variable domain, in which reference TRBV14 and TRBJ2-3 provide the parts outside the CDR3, is EAGVTQFPSHSVIEKGQTVTLRCDPISGHDNLYWYRRVMGKEIKFLLHFVKESKQDESGMPNNRFLAERTGGTYSTLKVQPAELEDSGVYFCASSHRDRGSTDTQYFGPGTRLTVL.

The chain is built from TRBV30 and TRBJ1-1; D not resolved. Trimming cost V 1 base and J 9 bases, with 3 bases left between them. There are 9 residues in the CDR3. Germline V gene data show CDR1 as GTSNPN and CDR2 as SVGIG (reference sequence). CDR3 nucleotide sequence: TGTGCCTGGAGTGAAAAAGCTTTCTTT. Amino acid sequence: CAWSEKAFF. Complete variable domain (other parts from reference TRBV30 and TRBJ1-1): SQTIHQWPATLVQPVGSPLSLECTVEGTSNPNLYWYRQAAGRGLQLLFYSVGIGQISSEVPQNLSASRPQDRQFILSSKKLLLSDSGFYLCAWSEKAFFGQGTRLTVV.

This clone came up a few times. The V gene is TRBV5-1, the J gene TRBJ2-2; D not resolved. The CDR3 has 14 residues. The germline V and J ends were trimmed by 0 bases and 7 bases, with 10 bases remaining between them. Germline V gives CDR1 SGHRS, CDR2 YFSETQ. The CDR3 loop is CASSLGASHGELFF. CDR3 nucleotide sequence: TGCGCCAGCAGCTTGGGAGCGTCTCACGGGGAGCTGTTTTTT.